The clone carrying this T cell receptor (beta chain) was recorded a few times. Its target is unknown. This may be a read error: a much more frequent sequence differs by one nucleotide. The use of previously described methods and listed TCR primers produced the bulk TCR libraries. MiXCR, run by TCRdb on the PCR reads, gives a single entry per CDR3 protein. The table has some 100,000 distinct CDR3 sequences, 36% seen once. V was cut by 5 bases and J by 1 base, with 11 bases left in between. From germline, CDR1 is DFQATT and CDR2 SNEGSKA (reference sequence). The CDR3 has 13 amino acids. The data were obtained in a study of molecular identifiers for immune sequencing clone quantification. Study results and caveats: Clones above 20 RNA copies contained over 97% of effector molecules but under 1% of naive ones. Underestimation of highly expanded clone sizes could arise where identical TCR molecules share a barcode.

The sample was naive CD8+ T cells from blood, with Jurkat cell RNA spiked in. Subset indicated: FACS-sorted CD8+CD4-CCR7+CD45RA+ naive T cells. The chain uses TRBV20-1 and TRBJ1-1, with D maybe TRBD1 (6 bases). The sequence derives from a human donor in good health. Some libraries in this study had Jurkat cell RNA spiked in. The CDR3 nucleotides are TGCAGTGCTCGGGCCAGGGGGAACACTGAAGCTTTCTTT. This gives the protein CSARARGNTEAFF.